The TCR beta chain under discussion was sequenced for a study of cytomegalovirus exposure and HLA in healthy donors. General study points: In a later analysis, a genetic analysis reported fewer productive-TCR N-insertions in an Asian-associated ancestry cluster than the cohort average. Another analysis was done later, and it associated 16,951 TCR beta sequences with HLA alleles at 0.05 false discovery rate. Investigators reported approximately 170 TCR beta chains as tied to cytomegalovirus.

This clone was found a few times. Its antigen is unidentified. The PCR made use of 60 Vbeta and 13 Jbeta primers. TCRdb's table, derived via immunoSEQ multiplex PCR, lists solely in-frame clones and lacks some. The data show roughly 200,000 clones, roughly 84% seen once. This CDR3 is 19 amino acids long. Germline CDR1 is SGHAT and CDR2 is FQNNGV. V was pared by 2 bases and J by 9 bases, with 32 bases between. The TCR sequence derives from a man aged 45 to 65 in good health and CMV-seronegative. Material: PBMCs. The chain has TRBV11-2 and TRBJ2-7, with D possibly being TRBD1 (6 bases). This chain's CDR3 is CASSLSLGIGTGNRIGQYF. The CDR3 bases are TGTGCCAGCAGCTTAAGTTTAGGGATCGGAACAGGGAATAGGATTGGGCAGTACTTC.